This TCR beta chain was identified during a study of cytomegalovirus exposure and HLA in healthy donors. The PCR was carried out with 60 Vbeta primers and 13 Jbeta primers. Clones were sequenced by immunoSEQ multiplex PCR, and TCRdb holds only the in-frame ones, with some missing. This table has 200,000 to 250,000 clones, about 80% appearing once. The germline gives CDR1 SQVTM, CDR2 ANQGSEA. This CDR3 comprises 14 residues. V shed 5 bases and J 4 bases; nucleotides not matched to a gene: 8. The source material was PBMCs. The clonotype was recovered from a woman aged 40 to 55 in good health and CMV-seropositive. V usage is TRBV29-1 and J usage is TRBJ1-2; TRBD1 aligns across 9 bases. The CDR3 region has the DNA TGCAGCGTTAGCCGGGACAGGGTGGTCTATGGCTACACCTTC. It translates to CSVSRDRVVYGYTF.